These 32 T cell receptor beta chains came from one sample sequenced in a study of identical twins' blood T cells. One entry per CDR3 protein, called by TCRdb with MiXCR from the 5' RACE reads. The sample gives 350,000 to 450,000 distinct CDR3 sequences, around 30% of which show up once; 6.1% is in the top ten. The sample comprised PBMCs. The receptor set was obtained from a woman aged 18 to 55 in good health.

The chain uses TRBV29-1 and TRBJ1-4, with D perhaps matching TRBD1 (5 bases). V was pared by 3 bases and J by 0 bases, with 17 bases between. The germline V gene has CDR1 SQVTM and CDR2 ANQGSEA. The CDR3 has 17 residues. In DNA form, the CDR3 reads TGCAGCGTTGATGGGGCTTATCCAACAACAACTAATGAAAAACTGTTTTTT. Translation: CSVDGAYPTTTNEKLFF.

This clonotype was seen repeatedly, ten times or more. The V and J genes are TRBV6-6 and TRBJ2-2; the D gene could be TRBD1 or TRBD2 (5 bases each). The CDR3 extends over 15 amino acids. V lost 2 bases, J lost 5 bases, and 12 bases lay in between. Germline V lookup: CDR1 MNHNY, CDR2 SVGAGI (reference sequence). The CDR3 sequence is CASSYEGFRTGELFF. The CDR3 DNA follows: TGTGCCAGCAGTTACGAGGGGTTTAGGACCGGGGAGCTGTTTTTT.

This rearrangement joins TRBV29-1 to TRBJ2-1; 9 bases match TRBD2. Germline values: CDR1 SQVTM, CDR2 ANQGSEA. CDR3 size: 13 residues. V trimming: 6 bases; J trimming: 8 bases; junction bases outside the gene matches: 8. The CDR3 DNA sequence: TGCAGCGTCGATAGCGGGAGCAGCCATGAGCAGTTCTTC. Amino acid sequence: CSVDSGSSHEQFF.

The chain combines TRBV27 with TRBJ1-4; 8 bases agree with TRBD1. This CDR3 comprises 14 residues. Trimming at V came to 5 bases and at J to 7 bases, leaving 6 bases not matched to a gene. Germline CDR1 reads MNHEY; CDR2 reads SMNVEV (reference sequence). Here the CDR3 DNA reads TGTGCCAGCAGTGTAACAGGGGGTGGTGAAAAACTGTTTTTT. This encodes CASSVTGGGEKLFF.

Only a few counts were recorded for this clonotype. The chain links TRBV29-1 to TRBJ1-2; tentative D call: TRBD1 (6 bases). Trimming left V 6 bases short and J 6 bases short, with 17 bases between. The V gene's germline CDR1 is SQVTM and CDR2 ANQGSEA. The CDR3 extends over 13 amino acids. The CDR3 DNA reads as TGCAGCGTAGGGCAGGGGATAACGAATGGCTACACCTTC. It is translated as CSVGQGITNGYTF.

A few counts support this clonotype. The J gene is TRBJ1-5, the V gene TRBV20-1; 7 nucleotides align to TRBD1. This CDR3 contains 13 residues. V was clipped by 6 bases and J by 4 bases; unmatched bases: 6. The germline gives CDR1 DFQATT, CDR2 SNEGSKA (reference sequence). CDR3 DNA sequence: TGCAGTGCCCTAAGACAGGGTAATCAGCCCCAGCATTTT. It translates to CSALRQGNQPQHF.

The J gene is TRBJ1-1, the V gene TRBV18; the D gene is possibly TRBD1 (5 bases). V was clipped by 6 bases and J by 6 bases, with 8 bases between them. Germline loops: CDR1 KGHSH, CDR2 LQKENI. This CDR3 contains 11 residues. In DNA, the CDR3 is TGTGCCAGCTCTTTACAGGCTGAAGCTTTCTTT. Its protein product is CASSLQAEAFF.

V and J are TRBV20-1 and TRBJ2-3, with 7 bases matching TRBD2. The V segment lost 1 base and the J segment 4 bases; nucleotides outside the gene matches: 8. The CDR3 is 15 residues long. Germline V gene sequence: CDR1 DFQATT, CDR2 SNEGSKA (reference sequence). This chain's CDR3 is CSARVALASADTQYF. Here the CDR3 DNA reads TGCAGTGCTAGAGTCGCACTAGCGAGCGCAGATACGCAGTATTTT.

The chain carries TRBV2 and TRBJ1-1; 8 nucleotides align to TRBD1. Per the germline V gene, CDR1 is SNHLY and CDR2 is FYNNEI. The ends lost 7 bases at V and 0 bases at J; junction bases unmatched: 7. The CDR3 covers 15 residues. The CDR3 DNA reads as TGTGCCAGCACTAAACAGGGGGGGATGAACACTGAAGCTTTCTTT. Residues: CASTKQGGMNTEAFF.

The chain couples TRBV3-1 to TRBJ1-1; possible D gene TRBD1, 5 bases. The germline gives CDR1 LGHDT, CDR2 YNNKEL (reference sequence). The V end was cut by 5 bases, the J end by 4 bases, with 11 bases between. The CDR3 covers 13 residues. CDR3 coding DNA: TGTGCCAGCAGCAGTAGGGGTGCCACTGAAGCTTTCTTT. It codes for CASSSRGATEAFF.

This clonotype was counted a few times. The rearrangement links TRBV29-1 to TRBJ2-5, with 8 nucleotides matching TRBD2. The CDR3 is 13 amino acids. The germline V gene encodes CDR1 SQVTM and CDR2 ANQGSEA. Losses at the gene ends were 5 bases for V and 2 bases for J; bases not matched to a gene: 4. Written as DNA, the CDR3 is TGCAGCGTTCGTAGCGGGGCTCAAGAGACCCAGTACTTC. Amino acid sequence: CSVRSGAQETQYF.

The chain uses TRBV9 and TRBJ1-2; D is possibly TRBD1 (6 bases). Trimming took off 0 bases at V and 6 bases at J, with 9 bases between the two ends. The CDR3 has 13 amino acids. Germline CDR1 reads SGDLS; CDR2 reads YYNGEE. Here the CDR3 reads CASSVDWTDGYTF. The CDR3 nucleotides read TGTGCCAGCAGCGTAGATTGGACAGATGGCTACACCTTC.

The chain recombines TRBV7-9 with TRBJ1-3; D unclear. CDR1 and CDR2 from the germline V gene are SEHNR and FQNEAQ (reference sequence). The germline V and J ends were trimmed by 2 bases and 0 bases, with 14 bases remaining between them. The CDR3 is 17 amino acids. The CDR3 DNA reads as TGTGCCAGCAGCTTAATGGTTGGCAAGCGCTCTGGAAACACCATATATTTT. Amino acid sequence: CASSLMVGKRSGNTIYF.

The chain carries TRBV5-5 and TRBJ1-4; possible D gene TRBD1, 5 bases. The germline V and J ends were trimmed by 2 bases and 8 bases, with 13 bases remaining between them. The CDR3 contains 14 residues. Germline loops: CDR1 SGHKS, CDR2 YYEKEE (reference sequence). The CDR3, as DNA: TGTGCCAGCAGCTTCCGGGACCCACAGGAAAAACTGTTTTTT. Translation: CASSFRDPQEKLFF.

This chain joins TRBV4-1 and TRBJ2-7, with a weak D call TRBD2 (5 bases). Trimming removed 3 bases from V and 2 bases from J, with 17 bases in between. This CDR3 has 16 residues. Germline CDR1 is MGHRA and CDR2 is YSYEKL. CDR3 nucleotide sequence: TGCGCCAGCAGCCATCACCGGGGAGCGGATCCCTACGAGCAGTACTTC. As protein: CASSHHRGADPYEQYF.

V is TRBV9 and J is TRBJ2-7, with unresolved D. Germline lookup yields CDR1 SGDLS and CDR2 YYNGEE. This CDR3 has 16 residues. V was cut by 0 bases and J by 3 bases, with 16 bases left in between. The CDR3 nucleotides are TGTGCCAGCAGCGTAGGTCGCGACAACCCTTTCTACGAGCAGTACTTC. Translation gives CASSVGRDNPFYEQYF. The full variable domain, completed using reference TRBV9 and TRBJ2-7, is DSGVTQTPKHLITATGQRVTLRCSPRSGDLSVYWYQQSLDQGLQFLIQYYNGEERAKGNILERFSAQQFPDLHSELNLSSLELGDSALYFCASSVGRDNPFYEQYFGPGTRLTVT.

This clonotype was seen more than once but under ten times. This chain connects TRBV20-1 to TRBJ1-1, with unresolved D. Germline V gene data show CDR1 as DFQATT and CDR2 as SNEGSKA (reference sequence). V lost 1 base and J lost 1, with 7 bases in between. The CDR3 has 13 amino acids. Here the CDR3 reads CSARGGSNTEAFF. CDR3 nucleotides: TGCAGTGCTAGAGGGGGTTCGAACACTGAAGCTTTCTTT.

As for this clonotype: At one boundary the junction diverges from the germline segment, which might be a read error. The chain recombines TRBV5-1 with TRBJ1-1; D is ambiguous. Germline loops: CDR1 SGHRS, CDR2 YFSETQ. The CDR3 sequence is 14 residues long. The CDR3 loop is CASGLGLGNTEAFF. CDR3 nucleotides: TGCGCCAGCGGCTTGGGGTTGGGGAACACTGAAGCTTTCTTT.

V usage is TRBV5-6 and J usage is TRBJ1-1, with D perhaps matching TRBD1 (6 bases). Trimming shortened V by 4 bases and J by 4 bases, and 14 bases separated the two germline ends. The CDR3 has 14 amino acids. Germline V gene data show CDR1 as SGHDT and CDR2 as YYEEEE. The CDR3 coding sequence is TGTGCCAGCAGCCCAGGGGATATAGGCACTGAAGCTTTCTTT. It yields the protein CASSPGDIGTEAFF.

This clonotype showed up just a few times. The chain carries TRBV7-2 and TRBJ2-3; the D gene is possibly TRBD1 (6 bases). V was pared by 1 base and J by 2 bases, with 13 bases between. Germline lookup yields CDR1 SGHTA and CDR2 FQGNSA. The CDR3 loop spans 16 amino acids. CDR3 in DNA: TGTGCCAGCAGCTTAGTTGGTAGGGGGATCACAGATACGCAGTATTTT. Encoded protein: CASSLVGRGITDTQYF. The variable domain in full, with the rest retrieved from reference TRBV7-2 and TRBJ2-3, is GAGVSQSPSNKVTEKGKDVELRCDPISGHTALYWYRQSLGQGLEFLIYFQGNSAPDKSGLPSDRFSAERTGGSVSTLTIQRTQQEDSAVYLCASSLVGRGITDTQYFGPGTRLTVL.

The chain links TRBV4-3 to TRBJ1-1, with TRBD1 as a possible D gene (5 bases). Trimming removed 1 base from V and 6 bases from J, with 12 bases in between. The CDR3 loop spans 14 amino acids. CDR1 and CDR2 from the germline V gene are LGHNA and YSLEER. The CDR3 DNA follows: TGCGCCAGCAGCCAAGGTGGGGGAAGGGCTGAAGCTTTCTTT. Amino acids: CASSQGGGRAEAFF.

The V gene is TRBV27, the J gene TRBJ2-7; D tentatively fits TRBD1 or TRBD2 (5 bases each). Germline V gene lookup returns CDR1 MNHEY and CDR2 SMNVEV (reference sequence). This CDR3 is built from 13 residues. V shed 5 bases and J shed 3 bases, with 11 bases lying between them. CDR3 sequence reads: CASSMGRGYEQYF. Here the CDR3 DNA reads TGTGCCAGCAGTATGGGACGTGGCTACGAGCAGTACTTC.

In this sample, this clonotype turned up once. The chain joins TRBV18 to TRBJ2-5; TRBD2 aligns across 9 bases. V lost 3 bases, J lost 2 bases, and 10 bases stayed unmatched. The germline V gene has CDR1 KGHSH and CDR2 LQKENI. CDR3 length: 17 amino acids. This CDR3 is CASSPGLTSGVQETQYF. The CDR3 nucleotides read TGTGCCAGCTCACCGGGGTTGACTAGCGGTGTTCAAGAGACCCAGTACTTC.

This chain links TRBV19 with TRBJ1-2; maybe TRBD1 (5 bases). This CDR3 comprises 15 residues. With 3 bases removed from V and 5 bases from J, the gap between germline ends came to 16 bases. CDR1 is LNHDA, CDR2 SQIVND, per germline (reference sequence). The CDR3 loop is CASSIYDIGAYGYTF. CDR3 coding DNA: TGTGCCAGTAGTATTTACGACATCGGGGCGTATGGCTACACCTTC.

The chain recombines TRBV3-1 with TRBJ2-3; D might be TRBD1 (5 bases). V lost 5 bases and J 2 bases, leaving 8 bases between the germline ends. CDR1 LGHDT and CDR2 YNNKEL come from the germline V gene (reference sequence). The CDR3 contains 13 residues. The DNA of the CDR3 is TGTGCCAGCAGCAACAGGATCACAGATACGCAGTATTTT. This encodes CASSNRITDTQYF.

Points on this clonotype: At one of its ends the junction is not consistent with the germline gene, which may arise from a read error. The rearrangement joins TRBV30 to TRBJ2-3; TRBD1 agrees at 8 bases. The CDR3 runs 15 residues. Per the germline V gene, CDR1 is GTSNPN and CDR2 is SVGIG (reference sequence). The CDR3 protein is CAWVPRTGSTDTQYF. CDR3 DNA sequence: TGCGCCTGGGTGCCCCGGACAGGGTCCACAGATACGCAGTATTTT.

This clonotype was observed a few times. The V and J genes are TRBV12-3 or TRBV12-4 and TRBJ1-1; D gene ambiguous. Trimming left V 7 bases short and J 10 bases short, with 16 bases between. The CDR3 sequence is 12 residues long. The CDR3 nucleotides are TGTGCCAGCAAAGCCTGGGCATTTGGAGCTTTCTTT. Its protein product is CASKAWAFGAFF.

The V call is TRBV18, the J call TRBJ2-3, with TRBD1 as a possible D gene (5 bases). Germline values: CDR1 KGHSH, CDR2 LQKENI. The CDR3 covers 15 residues. V gave up 1 base and J gave up 0 bases, with 8 bases separating them. The CDR3 here is CASSPLRASTDTQYF. The CDR3 DNA follows: TGTGCCAGCTCACCACTCAGGGCCAGCACAGATACGCAGTATTTT.

This chain's CDR3 is CSARDPSKQFF. In DNA form, the CDR3 reads TGCAGTGCTAGAGATCCATCCAAGCAGTTCTTC. J is TRBJ2-1 and V is TRBV20-1; D is unclear. V was pared by 0 bases and J by 11 bases, with 8 bases between. The CDR3 spans 11 residues. Germline CDR1 and CDR2: DFQATT and SNEGSKA (reference sequence).

The gene calls are TRBV20-1 and TRBJ2-2, with TRBD1 matching over 7 bases. The germline V gene has CDR1 DFQATT and CDR2 SNEGSKA (reference sequence). The V segment lost 2 bases and the J segment 2 bases; nucleotides outside the gene matches: 5. The CDR3 has 15 amino acids. The CDR3, as DNA: TGCAGTGCTAGACGGACAGGCGACAACACCGGGGAGCTGTTTTTT. Its protein product is CSARRTGDNTGELFF.

This clonotype came up a few times. The chain combines TRBV7-9 with TRBJ2-7; D remains ambiguous. The CDR3 is 11 residues long. The germline V gene encodes CDR1 SEHNR and CDR2 FQNEAQ (reference sequence). V was pared by 1 base and J by 7 bases, with 5 bases between. The CDR3 sequence is CASSLVGEQYF. The CDR3 region has the DNA TGTGCCAGCAGCTTAGTGGGGGAGCAGTACTTC.

A remark on this clonotype: Here the CDR3 omits its conserved ending phenylalanine or tryptophan, so a read error is the likely source. The chain has TRBV18 and TRBJ1-2, with D possibly TRBD1 on 6 matching bases. The CDR3 runs to 15 residues. The germline gives CDR1 KGHSH, CDR2 LQKENI. V was cut by 5 bases and J by 8 bases, with 21 bases left in between. The CDR3 region is CASSARTAGRWGYTS. The CDR3 DNA is TGTGCCAGCTCAGCTCGGACAGCTGGTCGATGGGGCTACACCTCC.